Listed here are 17 T cell receptor beta chains from one sample, sequenced in a study of immune cell composition in non-small cell lung cancer. The method was immunoSEQ multiplex PCR; TCRdb's version includes in-frame clones alone and lacks a portion of them. The sample has 13,000 to 15,000 clones; around 75% are singletons. The specimen sequenced was lung tumor tissue. The origin of the receptors is a human donor with non-small cell lung cancer.

The rearrangement links TRBV4-3 to TRBJ2-7; D uncertain. V was trimmed by 0 bases and J by 0 bases, leaving 6 bases between them. CDR3 length: 14 amino acids. In germline, CDR1 is LGHNA, CDR2 YSLEER. Here the CDR3 reads CASSQEVSSYEQYF. DNA of the CDR3: TGCGCCAGCAGCCAAGAGGTCAGCTCCTACGAGCAGTACTTC.

CDR3 DNA: TGTGCCAGCTCACGCGGGACTCTAGAGACCCAGTACTTC. It codes for CASSRGTLETQYF. V gene TRBV18 combines with J gene TRBJ2-5, with D possibly matching TRBD2 (6 bases). The CDR3 contains 13 residues. Germline assignment: CDR1 KGHSH and CDR2 LQKENI. Trimming stripped 4 bases from V and 4 bases from J, with 10 bases between.

The chain carries TRBV6-5 and TRBJ1-1; the D is unclear. V was shortened by 2 bases and J by 1 base, with 8 bases between the two germline ends. The CDR3 sequence is 14 residues long. The germline V gene has CDR1 MNHEY and CDR2 SVGAGI. Here the CDR3 DNA reads TGTGCCAGCAGTTACAAGCGGGGGAACACTGAAGCTTTCTTT. Protein: CASSYKRGNTEAFF.

The V and J genes are TRBV2 and TRBJ2-3; 7 bases align to TRBD1. CDR3 length equals 15 residues. V shed 3 bases, J shed 3 bases, and the junction held 6 bases outside the gene matches. Per germline, CDR1 SNHLY and CDR2 FYNNEI. CDR3 sequence reads: CASSDQDRLTDTQYF. The CDR3 DNA reads TGTGCCAGCAGTGACCAGGACAGGCTTACAGATACGCAGTATTTT.

This chain connects TRBV15 to TRBJ1-3; D unresolved. Trimming took off 2 bases at V and 0 bases at J, with 2 bases between the two ends. The CDR3 sequence is 13 residues long. CDR1 and CDR2 (germline): LNHNV, YYDKDF (reference sequence). Here the CDR3 DNA reads TGTGCCACCAGCAGACGCTCTGGAAACACCATATATTTT. Amino acid sequence: CATSRRSGNTIYF.

The chain joins TRBV2 to TRBJ1-1; D ambiguous. V lost 5 bases, J lost 1 base, and 11 bases lay in between. This CDR3 region has 14 residues. Germline CDR1 SNHLY, CDR2 FYNNEI. The CDR3 here is CASSLRAGNTEAFF. For the CDR3, the DNA is TGTGCCAGCAGTCTCCGGGCGGGGAACACTGAAGCTTTCTTT.

This chain uses TRBV7-2 with TRBJ2-7; the match to TRBD1 covers 8 bases. J lost 5 bases, V lost 2 bases, and 8 bases had no gene match. This CDR3 has 15 residues. CDR1 SGHTA and CDR2 FQGNSA come from the germline V gene. CDR3: CASSLSGQVPHEQYF. In nucleotides, the CDR3 is TGTGCCAGCAGCTTATCGGGACAGGTCCCCCACGAGCAGTACTTC.

This chain uses TRBV7-6 with TRBJ2-3; 10 nucleotides line up with TRBD1. This CDR3 is 17 amino acids long. Germline loops: CDR1 SGHVS, CDR2 FNYEAQ. V lost 6 bases and J lost 4; bases outside the gene matches: 13. The CDR3: CASSRGVGQGGPDTQYF. In DNA form, the CDR3 reads TGTGCCAGCAGTAGAGGAGTAGGACAGGGGGGTCCAGATACGCAGTATTTT.

The gene calls are TRBV19 and TRBJ1-2, with 11 nucleotides matching TRBD1. Germline CDR1 is LNHDA and CDR2 is SQIVND (reference sequence). The V segment lost 5 bases and the J segment 2 bases; nucleotides outside the gene matches: 10. The CDR3 totals 17 residues. CDR3 in DNA: TGTGCCAGTAGTCCTCTCGGGGACAGGGGGAGGAACTATGGCTACACCTTC. It translates to CASSPLGDRGRNYGYTF.

This chain links TRBV4-2 with TRBJ1-3, with D hard to call. In germline, CDR1 is LGHNA, CDR2 YNFKEQ. The length of the CDR3 is 15 residues. Trimming cost V 0 bases and J 4 bases, with 10 bases left between them. This CDR3 reads CASSQDRGSGNTIYF. The CDR3 DNA sequence: TGTGCCAGCAGCCAAGATCGGGGTTCGGGAAACACCATATATTTT.

The rearrangement links TRBV29-1 to TRBJ1-5; TRBD1 matches at 7 bases. Germline assignment: CDR1 SQVTM and CDR2 ANQGSEA. This CDR3 contains 12 residues. J lost 4 bases, V lost 4 bases, and 1 base had no gene match. For the CDR3, the DNA is TGCAGCGTTGGGGACAGAAATCAGCCCCAGCATTTT. It translates to CSVGDRNQPQHF.

The chain employs TRBV4-3 and TRBJ2-1, with 7 nucleotides matching TRBD2. Germline-derived CDR1 and CDR2 are LGHNA and YSLEER. This CDR3 is built from 16 residues. V lost 0 bases, J lost 4 bases, and 6 bases stayed unmatched. The CDR3 DNA reads TGCGCCAGCAGCCAAGAGGCTAGCGGATCATACAATGAGCAGTTCTTC. Its translation: CASSQEASGSYNEQFF.

This chain links TRBV2 with TRBJ1-2; TRBD1 might be the D (6 bases). The CDR3 runs 14 residues. V was cut by 6 bases and J by 3 bases, with 14 bases left in between. The germline V gene encodes CDR1 SNHLY and CDR2 FYNNEI. The CDR3 coding sequence is TGTGCCAGCAGGGCCGTGGACAGTTACTATGGCTACACCTTC. Amino acids: CASRAVDSYYGYTF.

This chain connects TRBV19 to TRBJ2-1; possible D gene TRBD1, 6 bases. The CDR3 spans 14 residues. V was clipped by 4 bases and J by 6 bases, with 13 bases between them. Germline CDR1 is LNHDA and CDR2 is SQIVND (reference sequence). Here the CDR3 reads CASSTHREVNEQFF. The CDR3 nucleotides read TGTGCCAGTAGTACACACAGGGAAGTCAATGAGCAGTTCTTC.

The V call is TRBV7-3, the J call TRBJ2-2, with D uncertain. Deletions cut 2 bases from V and 3 bases from J, with 16 bases between. Germline CDR1 reads SGHTA; CDR2 reads FQGTGA. This CDR3 is built from 17 residues. The CDR3: CASSLPGLKGDTGELFF. The CDR3 bases are TGTGCCAGCAGCTTACCGGGTCTCAAAGGCGACACCGGGGAGCTGTTTTTT.

The CDR3 coding sequence is TGTGCCTGGGGAGGGACGAACACCGGGGAGCTGTTTTTT. Its translation is CAWGGTNTGELFF. V and J are TRBV5-4 and TRBJ2-2, with 7 positions matching TRBD2. The V gene end was trimmed by 10 bases and the J gene end by 0 bases; junction bases not matched to a gene: 3. The CDR3 is 13 residues long. Germline V lookup: CDR1 SGHNT, CDR2 YYREEE (reference sequence). Complete variable domain (other parts from reference TRBV5-4 and TRBJ2-2): ETGVTQSPTHLIKTRGQQVTLRCSSQSGHNTVSWYQQALGQGPQFIFQYYREEENGRGNFPPRFSGLQFPNYSSELNVNALELDDSALYLCAWGGTNTGELFFGEGSRLTVL.

The CDR3 DNA sequence: TGTGCCAGCAGCCTAGCGTTTAGCTCCTACAATGAGCAGTTCTTC. Translated: CASSLAFSSYNEQFF. V gene TRBV9 combines with J gene TRBJ2-1; perhaps TRBD2 as D (6 bases). Germline values: CDR1 SGDLS, CDR2 YYNGEE. The CDR3 extends over 15 amino acids. V shed 4 bases and J shed 0 bases, with 11 bases lying between them.